The clone carrying this T cell receptor (beta chain) was observed a handful of times. The antigen is not known. The source of the sample is a study of blood T cells in healthy people across ages. Findings and limits, study-wide: As naive T cell percentage varied, TCR beta diversity correlated strongly with it.

Primed by a sample-barcoded 5' primer and a J-beta primer mix, a second PCR proceeded for about 6 to 12 cycles. TCRdb re-derived calls from the 5' RACE reads in MiXCR, one entry per CDR3 protein. The sample lists a few hundred thousand distinct CDR3 sequences; over 25% were seen once. Germline V gene sequence: CDR1 DFQATT, CDR2 SNEGSKA (reference sequence). The CDR3 has 17 amino acids. After removal of 0 bases from V and 8 bases from J, the junction contained 12 bases not matched to a gene. This sample also appeared in a second study, on T cells of mothers and their children. This second report adds: Sequencing returned over 8 million TCR beta CDR3 reads per mother and several million per child.

Sample: blood. This rearrangement joins TRBV20-1 to TRBJ2-1; 11 bases map to TRBD2. The sequence was collected from a boy aged 2-15 years in good health. CDR3 protein: CSARDLTASGRIDEQFF. In DNA, the CDR3 is TGCAGTGCTAGAGATCTTACCGCTAGCGGGAGGATCGATGAGCAGTTCTTC.